This TCR beta chain derives from a study of brain T cells in children with intractable seizures. Study-level results: Absence of clones before surgery may stem from lower sequencing depth.

About this clone itself: The antigen is unknown.

Sequencing used immunoSEQ multiplex PCR; TCRdb keeps in-frame clones, though not all of them. The sample has about 80,000 clones, 90% to 95% seen once. V lost 0 bases and J lost 4; bases outside the gene matches: 5. Germline V gene lookup returns CDR1 MNHEY and CDR2 SVGAGI. The CDR3 loop spans 16 amino acids. The specimen was peripheral blood, collected at surgery. The gene calls are TRBV6-5 and TRBJ1-2; 10 bases match TRBD1. The TCR sequence derives from a girl aged 2-10 years with Rasmussen encephalitis and intractable seizures. This CDR3 is CASSYSSGTGAYGYTF. In DNA form, the CDR3 reads TGTGCCAGCAGTTACTCTTCCGGGACAGGGGCCTATGGCTACACCTTC.